This TCR beta chain came from a study of OX40 agonist ivuxolimab in advanced cancers. Only in-frame clones appear in the TCRdb table, and some are missing; sequencing was by immunoSEQ multiplex PCR. The data hold almost 90,000 clones, with approximately 91% observed a single time. The ends lost 4 bases at V and 2 bases at J; junction bases unmatched: 17. Germline CDR1 and CDR2: MGHRA and YSYEKL. CDR3 length: 21 amino acids. The V call is TRBV4-1, the J call TRBJ1-6; 10 bases match TRBD1. This clonotype originated in an adult with an advanced solid tumor such as melanoma, head and neck, liver or kidney cancer. Material: CD4+ or CD8+ T cells sorted from blood, obtained in a trial of the OX40 agonist ivuxolimab. CDR3 nucleotide sequence: TGCGCCAGCAGCCGAAAAGTCCCGGGACAGGGGAACGTCGCCTATAATTCACCCCTCCACTTT. This gives the protein CASSRKVPGQGNVAYNSPLHF.